This T cell receptor (beta chain) was documented in a study of blood T cells in healthy people across ages. Primed by a sample-barcoded 5' primer and a J-beta primer mix, a second PCR proceeded for about 7 to 11 cycles. TCRdb re-called the 5' RACE reads through MiXCR, storing one row per CDR3 protein. Among 1.5 million to 2 million distinct CDR3 sequences listed, around half were seen once. V lost 4 bases, J lost 8 bases, and 12 bases stayed unmatched. This CDR3 region has 15 residues. Per germline, CDR1 SGHVS and CDR2 FNYEAQ. Per-sample yields of isolated PBMCs were at least 6 million. V and J are TRBV7-6 and TRBJ1-2; 8 positions agree with TRBD1. The TCR sequence derives from a woman in her forties in good health. Sequencing was done on a sample of blood. Here the CDR3 DNA reads TGTGCCAGCAGCTCTGGACAGGGAGGTTATTCCGGCTACACCTTC. It encodes CASSSGQGGYSGYTF.